Below are 4 T cell receptor beta chains sequenced from a single sample in a study of T cells in women clearing cervical HPV infection. Sequencing used immunoSEQ multiplex PCR; TCRdb keeps in-frame clones, though not all of them. This sample's clone table lists about 39,000 clones. Material: blood buffy coat. The source is a woman between 18 and 70 years old with a cervical HPV16 infection that either progressed to CIN3+ or cleared (not recorded which).

On this clone: The read terminates 3 residues before the CDR3 end, so the remaining end is supplied by the germline J gene. V is TRBV7-2 and J is TRBJ2-7, with TRBD1 identical over 7 bases. Germline V CDR1 and CDR2: SGHTA, FQGNSA. The J segment lost 4 bases and the V segment lost 5 bases, leaving 2 bases of the junction unmatched. The CDR3 spans 12 residues. CDR3: CASSPGGYEQYF. Incomplete CDR3 DNA: TGTGCCAGCAGCCCAGGGGGATACGAG.

Regarding this clone: The CDR3 extends 3 residues past the end of the read, so its final part is completed from the germline J gene. The V call is TRBV30, the J call TRBJ1-1; 8 bases are a match to TRBD1. The CDR3 is made up of 13 amino acids. Trimming removed 3 bases from V and 7 bases from J; junction bases left unmatched: 7. Germline CDR1 and CDR2: GTSNPN and SVGIG (reference sequence). CDR3 region: CAWRGQGAGEAFF. The CDR3 bases that were read are TGTGCCTGGAGAGGCCAGGGGGCTGGTGAA.

A remark on this clone: The read ends 3 residues before the CDR3 terminus; that terminus is restored from the germline J gene. J is TRBJ1-4 and V is TRBV6-1; D gene unclear. Trimming removed 4 bases from V and 10 bases from J, with 13 bases in between. There are 13 residues in the CDR3. CDR1 and CDR2 (germline): MNHNS, SASEGT. The sequenced part of the CDR3 DNA is TGTGCCAGCAGTGCAGGCGTTTCGTCAAAA. Amino acids: CASSAGVSSK. The full-length CDR3 reads as CASSAGVSSKLFF.

As to this clone: The read stops 3 residues short of the end of the CDR3; the missing end is completed from the germline J gene. The chain has TRBV20-1 and TRBJ2-7; 13 bases align to TRBD2. J lost 5 bases, V lost 5 bases, and 6 bases had no gene match. Germline V lookup: CDR1 DFQATT, CDR2 SNEGSKA (reference sequence). The CDR3 extends over 14 amino acids. The CDR3 sequence is CSAWTSGSYNEQYF. The sequenced CDR3 bases are TGCAGTGCTTGGACTAGCGGGAGCTACAACGAG.